Below, 29 T cell receptor beta chains from the same sample are listed, as sequenced in a study of shared clonotypes between healthy human individuals. The naive CD8 population came from CD45RO-negative cells selected for CCR7, without terminally differentiated effector memory CD45RA+ cells. TCRdb's table, derived via immunoSEQ multiplex PCR, lists solely in-frame clones and lacks some. The repertoire includes some 2 million clones, about 95% of them detected once, and approximately 1.2% sits in the top ten. Sequencing was performed on naive CD8+ T cells sorted from blood. The receptors were sampled from a man aged 18-30 years in good health.

This clone showed up just once. V is TRBV10-2 and J is TRBJ2-2, with 7 bases aligning to TRBD1. From germline, CDR1 is WSHSY and CDR2 SAAADI. After removal of 7 bases from V and 1 base from J, the junction contained 3 bases not matched to a gene. CDR3 length: 14 amino acids. CDR3 bases: TGCGCCAGCACCGGGACAGAGAACACCGGGGAGCTGTTTTTT. Translation: CASTGTENTGELFF.

This clone appeared a single time. This chain joins TRBV28 and TRBJ1-2; a weak D match, TRBD1 (5 bases). This CDR3 region has 14 residues. Per the germline V gene, CDR1 is MDHEN and CDR2 is SYDVKM. Trimming removed 2 bases at V and 2 bases at J, with 9 bases between. The CDR3 DNA sequence: TGTGCCAGCAGTTTAGGTGAGGGGAACTATGGCTACACCTTC. Its translation is CASSLGEGNYGYTF.

On this clone: This specimen includes other DNA sequences encoding the same CDR3. This chain connects TRBV6-1 to TRBJ1-5, with a possible D match to TRBD1 (6 bases). V was cut by 1 base and J by 9 bases, with 10 bases left in between. Germline V gene sequence: CDR1 MNHNS, CDR2 SASEGT. The length of the CDR3 is 13 residues. CDR3 sequence reads: CASSEGGGWPQHF. CDR3 bases: TGTGCCAGCAGTGAAGGAGGGGGATGGCCCCAGCATTTT.

V usage is TRBV27 and J usage is TRBJ2-5; 8 bases map to TRBD1. The CDR3 extends over 11 amino acids. CDR1 and CDR2 from the germline V gene are MNHEY and SMNVEV (reference sequence). The trim removed 5 bases at V and 7 bases at J, leaving 0 bases unmatched. For the CDR3, the DNA is TGTGCCAGCAGTACAGGGGGGACCCAGTACTTC. Protein: CASSTGGTQYF.

Worth noting for this clone: Additional DNA sequences in this sample encode the identical CDR3. This chain joins TRBV19 and TRBJ1-1; D not resolved. This CDR3 has 13 amino acids. With 5 bases removed from V and 0 bases from J, the gap between germline ends came to 7 bases. Looked up from germline, CDR1 is LNHDA and CDR2 is SQIVND (reference sequence). CDR3 amino acids: CASSPPLNTEAFF. CDR3 bases: TGTGCCAGTAGTCCTCCCCTGAACACTGAAGCTTTCTTT. The variable domain in full, completed from reference TRBV19 and TRBJ1-1, reads DGGITQSPKYLFRKEGQNVTLSCEQNLNHDAMYWYRQDPGQGLRLIYYSQIVNDFQKGDIAEGYSVSREKKESFPLTVTSAQKNPTAFYLCASSPPLNTEAFFGQGTRLTVV.

The sample holds a few counts of this clone. The V and J genes are TRBV11-2 and TRBJ2-7; no reliable D call. The CDR3 spans 14 residues. V was pared by 4 bases and J by 4 bases, with 14 bases between. Germline lookup yields CDR1 SGHAT and CDR2 FQNNGV. The CDR3 DNA is TGTGCCAGCAGCTCCTCCACTCTGGGATACGAGCAGTACTTC. This sequence encodes CASSSSTLGYEQYF.

This chain connects TRBV9 to TRBJ2-3; maybe TRBD2 (6 bases). CDR3 length equals 17 residues. Germline V gene sequence: CDR1 SGDLS, CDR2 YYNGEE. V lost 1 base and J lost 2, with 17 bases in between. The CDR3 DNA is TGTGCCAGCAGCGTATCCGGACTAACTGGCGACACAGATACGCAGTATTTT. This gives the protein CASSVSGLTGDTDTQYF. Combining the CDR3 with reference TRBV9 and TRBJ2-3 gives the whole variable domain DSGVTQTPKHLITATGQRVTLRCSPRSGDLSVYWYQQSLDQGLQFLIQYYNGEERAKGNILERFSAQQFPDLHSELNLSSLELGDSALYFCASSVSGLTGDTDTQYFGPGTRLTVL.

The chain carries TRBV28 and TRBJ1-1; 7 positions agree with TRBD1. V shed 3 bases, J shed 4 bases, and the junction held 8 bases outside the gene matches. Germline assignment: CDR1 MDHEN and CDR2 SYDVKM. The CDR3 is made up of 15 amino acids. CDR3 residues: CASSLAHRGITEAFF. The DNA for the CDR3 is TGTGCCAGCAGTTTGGCCCACAGGGGAATCACTGAAGCTTTCTTT. Full variable domain (missing parts from reference TRBV28 and TRBJ1-1): DVKVTQSSRYLVKRTGEKVFLECVQDMDHENMFWYRQDPGLGLRLIYFSYDVKMKEKGDIPEGYSVSREKKERFSLILESASTNQTSMYLCASSLAHRGITEAFFGQGTRLTVV.

Details on this clone: The same CDR3 also results from other DNA sequences found in this sample. This chain links TRBV7-9 with TRBJ1-4; no definite D call. CDR1 is SEHNR, CDR2 FQNEAQ, per germline (reference sequence). This CDR3 comprises 13 residues. Trimming took 3 bases from V and 4 from J, leaving 6 bases between them. The CDR3 reads CASSFGSNEKLFF. CDR3 nucleotide sequence: TGTGCCAGCAGCTTTGGGAGTAATGAAAAACTGTTTTTT. The whole variable domain, remainder taken from reference TRBV7-9 and TRBJ1-4, is DTGVSQNPRHKITKRGQNVTFRCDPISEHNRLYWYRQTLGQGPEFLTYFQNEAQLEKSRLLSDRFSAERPKGSFSTLEIQRTEQGDSAMYLCASSFGSNEKLFFGSGTQLSVL.

This chain links TRBV7-9 with TRBJ2-7; 10 bases map to TRBD2. The trim removed 4 bases at V and 2 bases at J, leaving 11 bases unmatched. The CDR3 runs to 17 residues. Germline lookup yields CDR1 SEHNR and CDR2 FQNEAQ (reference sequence). CDR3: CASSSAGLAGAAYEQYF. The DNA for the CDR3 is TGTGCCAGCAGCTCCGCAGGCCTAGCGGGGGCAGCCTACGAGCAGTACTTC.

Only one count was recorded for this clone. Other DNA sequences within the sample encode an identical CDR3. The gene calls are TRBV6-5 and TRBJ2-7; TRBD2 might be the D (5 bases). Trimming pared 2 bases from V and 3 bases from J, leaving 8 bases between. The CDR3 covers 13 residues. The V gene's germline CDR1 is MNHEY and CDR2 SVGAGI. This CDR3 reads CASSYERSYEQYF. CDR3 in DNA: TGTGCCAGCAGTTACGAGCGGAGCTACGAGCAGTACTTC.

The chain carries TRBV28 and TRBJ2-3; 8 bases align to TRBD1. Germline CDR1 and CDR2: MDHEN and SYDVKM. J was trimmed by 0 bases and V by 4 bases; bases with no gene match: 12. CDR3 size: 18 residues. The CDR3 is CASSSITQGARSTDTQYF. The CDR3 nucleotides are TGTGCCAGCAGTTCCATAACTCAGGGGGCGCGAAGCACAGATACGCAGTATTTT.

The V and J genes are TRBV27 and TRBJ2-2; D may be TRBD2 (7 bases). Trimming left V 0 bases short and J 10 bases short, with 15 bases between. Germline V gene lookup returns CDR1 MNHEY and CDR2 SMNVEV (reference sequence). This CDR3 is 15 amino acids long. The chain's CDR3 is CASSLSGGPKMELFF. CDR3 nucleotides: TGTGCCAGCAGTTTATCGGGGGGGCCAAAGATGGAGCTGTTTTTT.

The genes are TRBV27 and TRBJ2-2; D unresolved. The CDR3 is made up of 13 amino acids. CDR1 and CDR2 (germline): MNHEY, SMNVEV (reference sequence). Trimming left V 0 bases short and J 6 bases short, with 5 bases between. CDR3 sequence (DNA): TGTGCCAGCAGTTTATCGCAGTCCGGGGAGCTGTTTTTT. Translated, it gives CASSLSQSGELFF.

This clone was counted once. The chain is built from TRBV14 and TRBJ2-3; 10 bases line up with TRBD1. The CDR3 length is 17 residues. V dropped 4 bases and J dropped 1; count of bases not matched to a gene: 8. Germline CDR1 SGHDN, CDR2 FVKESK. The CDR3 is CASSPLKGTGGTDTQYF. CDR3 nucleotide sequence: TGTGCCAGCAGCCCCCTAAAGGGGACAGGGGGCACAGATACGCAGTATTTT.

This chain uses TRBV11-2 with TRBJ2-1; 8 bases are a match to TRBD2. J lost 1 base, V lost 1 base, and 12 bases had no gene match. This CDR3 is built from 19 residues. Germline values: CDR1 SGHAT, CDR2 FQNNGV. The CDR3 DNA sequence: TGTGCCAGCAGCTTAGGCCCCTCCTTAGCGGGATCATCCTACAATGAGCAGTTCTTC. This translates into CASSLGPSLAGSSYNEQFF.

With respect to this clone: In the same sample, other DNA sequences code for this CDR3. The V gene is TRBV27, the J gene TRBJ1-4; D is unresolved. The CDR3 extends over 14 amino acids. Trimming removed 1 base from V and 6 bases from J, with 9 bases in between. The germline V gene encodes CDR1 MNHEY and CDR2 SMNVEV (reference sequence). CDR3 coding DNA: TGTGCCAGCAGTTTATTAGGGTCGGATGAAAAACTGTTTTTT. Its translation: CASSLLGSDEKLFF.

The V call is TRBV30, the J call TRBJ2-1; TRBD1 is a possible D gene (6 bases). V was shortened by 0 bases and J by 6 bases, with 9 bases between the two germline ends. The CDR3 has 13 amino acids. Germline lookup yields CDR1 GTSNPN and CDR2 SVGIG (reference sequence). Written as DNA, the CDR3 is TGTGCCTGGAGTGTAGTAGGGGGCAATGAGCAGTTCTTC. Translated, it gives CAWSVVGGNEQFF.

The chain combines TRBV29-1 with TRBJ2-7, with 7 bases fitting TRBD1. The CDR3 is 14 amino acids. Trimming took 7 bases from V and 2 from J; bases not matched to a gene: 11. Per the germline V gene, CDR1 is SQVTM and CDR2 is ANQGSEA. Here the CDR3 reads CSAEGGQDAYEQYF. The CDR3 DNA reads as TGCAGCGCCGAAGGCGGACAGGATGCCTACGAGCAGTACTTC.

This CDR3 is CASSLSIIGLASEQYF. The CDR3 nucleotides read TGTGCCAGCAGTTTATCGATAATAGGGCTAGCCAGCGAGCAGTACTTC. The V and J genes are TRBV27 and TRBJ2-7; TRBD2 is a possible D gene (5 bases). CDR3 length: 16 residues. The germline V and J ends were trimmed by 0 bases and 6 bases, with 18 bases remaining between them. Germline CDR1 is MNHEY and CDR2 is SMNVEV (reference sequence).

V gene TRBV2 combines with J gene TRBJ2-7, with TRBD1 identical over 7 bases. Germline trimming cut 10 bases from V and 4 bases from J; bases unmatched to any gene: 10. CDR3 length: 13 residues. The germline gives CDR1 SNHLY, CDR2 FYNNEI. CDR3 residues: CATVTGTEYEQYF. CDR3 coding DNA: TGTGCCACCGTGACAGGGACGGAATACGAGCAGTACTTC.

This chain joins TRBV27 and TRBJ2-6, with 8 bases fitting TRBD1. Germline V gene data show CDR1 as MNHEY and CDR2 as SMNVEV (reference sequence). Trimming removed 7 bases from V and 0 bases from J; junction bases left unmatched: 14. The CDR3 length is 19 residues. CDR3 protein: CASTHLTGAFISGANVLTF. The CDR3 DNA is TGTGCCAGCACACACCTGACAGGGGCCTTTATCTCTGGGGCCAACGTCCTGACTTTC.

The rearrangement links TRBV28 to TRBJ2-7; 7 bases fit TRBD1. CDR1 is MDHEN and CDR2 is SYDVKM in the germline V gene. This CDR3 is built from 15 residues. Trimming cost V 6 bases and J 2 bases; bases outside gene matches: 10. The CDR3 spells CASSPTGMLAYEQYF. CDR3 DNA: TGTGCCAGCAGCCCGACAGGGATGCTTGCCTACGAGCAGTACTTC.

The chain uses TRBV19 and TRBJ1-1; D is possibly TRBD1 (6 bases). The CDR3 covers 13 residues. Germline CDR1 and CDR2: LNHDA and SQIVND (reference sequence). V dropped 5 bases and J dropped 7 bases, with 14 bases sitting between them. CDR3: CASSLGGMGEAFF. CDR3 bases: TGTGCCAGTAGTCTCGGGGGCATGGGTGAAGCTTTCTTT. The complete variable domain, with remaining parts taken from reference TRBV19 and TRBJ1-1, reads DGGITQSPKYLFRKEGQNVTLSCEQNLNHDAMYWYRQDPGQGLRLIYYSQIVNDFQKGDIAEGYSVSREKKESFPLTVTSAQKNPTAFYLCASSLGGMGEAFFGQGTRLTVV.

The CDR3: CASSAGGGGMETQYF. The DNA for the CDR3 is TGTGCCAGCAGCGCAGGCGGGGGAGGTATGGAGACCCAGTACTTC. V gene TRBV9 combines with J gene TRBJ2-5, with 7 bases aligning to TRBD2. There are 15 residues in the CDR3. V shed 3 bases and J 5 bases; nucleotides not matched to a gene: 10. Germline V gene lookup returns CDR1 SGDLS and CDR2 YYNGEE.

As to this clone: One junction end disagrees with the germline gene, perhaps due to a read error. This chain joins TRBV6-5 and TRBJ1-3; the D gene is possibly TRBD1 (6 bases). CDR1 and CDR2 (germline): MNHEY, SVGAGI. This CDR3 contains 15 residues. The CDR3 loop reads CAISVDRSSGNTIYF. The CDR3 DNA follows: TGTGCCATCAGTGTAGACAGGAGCTCTGGAAACACCATATATTTT.

The V gene is TRBV18, the J gene TRBJ1-4; 8 nucleotides agree with TRBD1. Germline V CDR1 and CDR2: KGHSH, LQKENI. The CDR3 length is 14 residues. V shed 6 bases, J shed 8 bases, and the junction held 8 bases outside the gene matches. The CDR3 nucleotides are TGTGCCAGCTCCTCCGGACAGGGATTCGAAAAACTGTTTTTT. It codes for CASSSGQGFEKLFF.

The chain combines TRBV9 with TRBJ2-3; D could derive from TRBD1 or TRBD2 (5 bases each). CDR1 SGDLS and CDR2 YYNGEE come from the germline V gene. Trimming stripped 4 bases from V and 1 base from J, with 25 bases between. The CDR3 loop spans 19 amino acids. DNA of the CDR3: TGTGCCAGCAGCCCCCAGCTTCCGGGACCCAAAGAGGGCACAGATACGCAGTATTTT. It yields the protein CASSPQLPGPKEGTDTQYF.

The rearrangement joins TRBV7-9 to TRBJ2-2, with D unresolved. Looked up from germline, CDR1 is SEHNR and CDR2 is FQNEAQ (reference sequence). This CDR3 contains 18 residues. V shed 7 bases and J shed 0 bases, with 21 bases lying between them. CDR3 residues: CASNHPSRQSANTGELFF. The CDR3 region has the DNA TGTGCCAGCAACCACCCCAGCAGACAATCCGCGAACACCGGGGAGCTGTTTTTT.